This is a list of T cell receptor beta chains from one sample in a study of shared clonotypes between healthy human individuals. Data came from immunoSEQ multiplex PCR; TCRdb stores just in-frame clones and leaves some out. Seen here are over a million clones, around 95% observed once, and the top ten hold 0.95% to 1.5%. Sequenced input: naive CD4+ T cells sorted from blood. These receptors were obtained from a man between 25 and 39 years old in good health. Both conserved end residues are part of each CDR3. The D gene is left open where the match is weak. A clone size is listed for some rows: how often the clone was seen (once, few, many), or a class if it is expanded.

d_gene: NA
abundance: once
v_gene: TRBV5-1
len: 11
j_gene: TRBJ2-3
CDR3aa: CASSWRREQYF
CDR3nt: TGCGCCAGCAGCTGGAGGAGGGAGCAGTATTTT

d_gene: NA
abundance: NA
v_gene: TRBV7-2
len: 13
j_gene: TRBJ2-1
CDR3aa: CASLLNSRSRQFF
CDR3nt: TGTGCCAGCCTCCTAAACTCGCGTAGTCGGCAGTTCTTC

d_gene: NA
abundance: NA
v_gene: TRBV18
len: 13
j_gene: TRBJ2-1
CDR3aa: CASSGSSDNEQFF
CDR3nt: TGTGCCAGCTCCGGGAGTTCAGACAATGAGCAGTTCTTC

d_gene: TRBD1
abundance: NA
v_gene: TRBV25-1
len: 15
j_gene: TRBJ1-2
CDR3aa: CASSKTTGQGSGYTF
CDR3nt: TGTGCCAGCAGCAAGACCACGGGACAGGGTTCTGGCTACACCTTC

d_gene: NA
abundance: once
v_gene: TRBV6-5
len: 14
j_gene: TRBJ2-5
CDR3aa: CASSGNWGQETQYF
CDR3nt: TGTGCCAGCAGCGGGAATTGGGGGCAAGAGACCCAGTACTTC

d_gene: NA
abundance: NA
v_gene: TRBV7-2
len: 14
j_gene: TRBJ2-5
CDR3aa: CASSPFRPQETQYF
CDR3nt: TGTGCCAGCAGCCCCTTCCGCCCCCAAGAGACCCAGTACTTC

d_gene: TRBD2
abundance: NA
v_gene: TRBV7-2
len: 15
j_gene: TRBJ2-7
CDR3aa: CASSYRLAGVGEQYF
CDR3nt: TGTGCCAGCAGCTACCGACTAGCGGGAGTGGGTGAGCAGTACTTC

d_gene: NA
abundance: NA
v_gene: TRBV27
len: 14
j_gene: TRBJ2-7
CDR3aa: CASSGRQEAYEQYF
CDR3nt: TGTGCCAGCTCGGGACGGCAGGAAGCCTACGAGCAGTACTTC

d_gene: TRBD2
abundance: once
v_gene: TRBV27
len: 16
j_gene: TRBJ2-3
CDR3aa: CASSLLAGASTDTQYF
CDR3nt: TGTGCCAGCAGCCTACTAGCGGGAGCCTCCACAGATACGCAGTATTTT

d_gene: TRBD2
abundance: NA
v_gene: TRBV7-8
len: 19
j_gene: TRBJ2-1
CDR3aa: CASSAQGTSGRGLYNEQFF
CDR3nt: TGTGCCAGCAGCGCCCAGGGGACTAGCGGGAGGGGACTTTACAATGAGCAGTTCTTC

d_gene: NA
abundance: NA
v_gene: TRBV5-1
len: 12
j_gene: TRBJ1-4
CDR3aa: CASSLSGEKLFF
CDR3nt: TGCGCCAGCAGCTTGAGCGGTGAAAAACTGTTTTTT

d_gene: NA
abundance: NA
v_gene: TRBV30
len: 12
j_gene: TRBJ2-7
CDR3aa: CAWSGVLYEQYF
CDR3nt: TGTGCCTGGAGCGGAGTGCTCTACGAGCAGTACTTC

d_gene: TRBD2
abundance: NA
v_gene: TRBV7-6
len: 18
j_gene: TRBJ2-2
CDR3aa: CASSKTSGRPRNTGELFF
CDR3nt: TGTGCCAGCAGCAAGACTAGCGGGAGGCCCAGAAACACCGGGGAGCTGTTTTTT

d_gene: TRBD2
abundance: NA
v_gene: TRBV19
len: 15
j_gene: TRBJ2-1
CDR3aa: CASSRLAGLYNEQFF
CDR3nt: TGTGCCAGTAGTAGACTAGCGGGTTTGTACAATGAGCAGTTCTTC

d_gene: NA
abundance: NA
v_gene: TRBV6-5
len: 13
j_gene: TRBJ2-7
CDR3aa: CASTPRLSYEQYF
CDR3nt: TGTGCTAGCACTCCTAGACTGTCCTACGAGCAGTACTTC

d_gene: NA
abundance: NA
v_gene: TRBV11-2
len: 12
j_gene: TRBJ2-5
CDR3aa: CASSSVSRAQYF
CDR3nt: TGTGCCAGCAGCTCGGTTAGTCGGGCCCAGTACTTC

d_gene: TRBD2
abundance: NA
v_gene: TRBV5-4
len: 16
j_gene: TRBJ2-7
CDR3aa: CASSLSPTSGFYEQYF
CDR3nt: TGTGCCAGCAGCTTGAGCCCGACTAGCGGTTTCTACGAGCAGTACTTC

d_gene: TRBD2
abundance: NA
v_gene: TRBV7-9
len: 15
j_gene: TRBJ2-2
CDR3aa: CASSFSSGRNGELFF
CDR3nt: TGTGCCAGCAGCTTCTCTAGCGGGAGAAACGGGGAGCTGTTTTTT

d_gene: NA
abundance: NA
v_gene: TRBV19
len: 15
j_gene: TRBJ1-5
CDR3aa: CASMRVRGLPQPQHF
CDR3nt: TGTGCCAGTATGAGGGTTCGGGGGTTGCCTCAGCCCCAGCATTTT

d_gene: TRBD1
abundance: NA
v_gene: TRBV5-1
len: 17
j_gene: TRBJ2-2
CDR3aa: CASSPGQKISITGELFF
CDR3nt: TGCGCCAGCAGCCCGGGACAGAAAATATCTATCACCGGGGAGCTGTTTTTT

d_gene: TRBD2
abundance: NA
v_gene: TRBV28
len: 17
j_gene: TRBJ2-7
CDR3aa: CASSLRLTSGSLYEQYF
CDR3nt: TGTGCCAGCAGTTTAAGGTTGACTAGCGGGTCCCTGTACGAGCAGTACTTC

d_gene: NA
abundance: NA
v_gene: TRBV28
len: 12
j_gene: TRBJ2-7
CDR3aa: CASSPSWAEQYF
CDR3nt: TGTGCCAGCAGCCCCAGTTGGGCCGAGCAGTACTTC

d_gene: NA
abundance: NA
v_gene: TRBV14
len: 15
j_gene: TRBJ2-7
CDR3aa: CASSQDLARAYEQYF
CDR3nt: TGTGCCAGCAGCCAAGATTTGGCGCGGGCCTACGAGCAGTACTTC

d_gene: TRBD2
abundance: NA
v_gene: TRBV7-6
len: 18
j_gene: TRBJ2-6
CDR3aa: CASSQRLAGSSGANVLTF
CDR3nt: TGTGCCAGCAGCCAGCGACTAGCGGGAAGCTCTGGGGCCAACGTCCTGACTTTC

d_gene: TRBD1
abundance: NA
v_gene: TRBV19
len: 15
j_gene: TRBJ2-5
CDR3aa: CASSMSPGGQETQYF
CDR3nt: TGTGCCAGTAGTATGTCGCCAGGGGGCCAAGAGACCCAGTACTTC

d_gene: NA
abundance: NA
v_gene: TRBV6-5
len: 14
j_gene: TRBJ1-5
CDR3aa: CASSLDYSNQPQHF
CDR3nt: TGTGCCAGCAGTTTAGATTATAGCAATCAGCCCCAGCATTTT

d_gene: NA
abundance: NA
v_gene: TRBV11-3
len: 12
j_gene: TRBJ1-1
CDR3aa: CASSKANTEAFF
CDR3nt: TGTGCCAGCAGCAAGGCAAACACTGAAGCTTTCTTT

d_gene: TRBD1
abundance: NA
v_gene: TRBV5-4
len: 13
j_gene: TRBJ2-7
CDR3aa: CASSAGQGNEQYF
CDR3nt: TGTGCCAGCAGCGCGGGACAGGGGAACGAGCAGTACTTC

d_gene: NA
abundance: NA
v_gene: TRBV18
len: 15
j_gene: TRBJ1-5
CDR3aa: CASSPSGIGNQPQHF
CDR3nt: TGTGCCAGCTCACCATCTGGGATTGGCAATCAGCCCCAGCATTTT

d_gene: NA
abundance: NA
v_gene: TRBV9
len: 12
j_gene: TRBJ2-7
CDR3aa: CASSVAAGEQYF
CDR3nt: TGTGCCAGCAGCGTAGCCGCTGGCGAGCAGTACTTC

d_gene: NA
abundance: NA
v_gene: TRBV11-3
len: 13
j_gene: TRBJ1-1
CDR3aa: CASSLGSHNEAFF
CDR3nt: TGTGCCAGCAGCTTAGGATCCCACAATGAAGCTTTCTTT

d_gene: TRBD1
abundance: NA
v_gene: TRBV7-6
len: 13
j_gene: TRBJ1-2
CDR3aa: CASSLDRDNGYTF
CDR3nt: TGTGCCAGCAGTTTAGACAGGGACAACGGCTACACCTTC

d_gene: NA
abundance: NA
v_gene: TRBV2
len: 12
j_gene: TRBJ2-7
CDR3aa: CASRQSSYEQYF
CDR3nt: TGTGCCAGCAGGCAGAGCTCCTACGAGCAGTACTTC

d_gene: NA
abundance: NA
v_gene: TRBV4-1
len: 16
j_gene: TRBJ1-3
CDR3aa: CASSQEDRSSGNTIYF
CDR3nt: TGCGCCAGCAGCCAAGAGGACAGAAGCTCTGGAAACACCATATATTTT

d_gene: TRBD1
abundance: NA
v_gene: TRBV4-3
len: 17
j_gene: TRBJ2-7
CDR3aa: CASSQVMARGYGYEQYF
CDR3nt: TGCGCCAGCAGCCAAGTCATGGCCAGGGGGTATGGCTACGAGCAGTACTTC

d_gene: NA
abundance: NA
v_gene: TRBV25-1
len: 13
j_gene: TRBJ2-7
CDR3aa: CASSDPREYEQYF
CDR3nt: TGTGCCAGCAGTGACCCCAGGGAGTACGAGCAGTACTTC

d_gene: TRBD2
abundance: NA
v_gene: TRBV7-6
len: 19
j_gene: TRBJ2-2
CDR3aa: CASSLISTIAGGFTGELFF
CDR3nt: TGTGCCAGCAGCTTGATCAGCACTATAGCGGGAGGGTTCACCGGGGAGCTGTTTTTT

d_gene: NA
abundance: NA
v_gene: TRBV5-1
len: 13
j_gene: TRBJ1-5
CDR3aa: CASSETPDQPQHF
CDR3nt: TGCGCCAGCAGCGAGACCCCTGATCAGCCCCAGCATTTT

d_gene: NA
abundance: NA
v_gene: TRBV6-1
len: 14
j_gene: TRBJ2-7
CDR3aa: CASTEFSRGIEQYF
CDR3nt: TGTGCCAGCACCGAATTCTCCAGGGGCATCGAGCAGTACTTC

d_gene: TRBD2
abundance: NA
v_gene: TRBV4-2
len: 15
j_gene: TRBJ2-1
CDR3aa: CASSQLAASYNEQFF
CDR3nt: TGTGCCAGCAGCCAACTAGCGGCCTCCTACAATGAGCAGTTCTTC

d_gene: NA
abundance: NA
v_gene: TRBV27
len: 12
j_gene: TRBJ1-5
CDR3aa: CASSAGEQPQHF
CDR3nt: TGTGCCAGCAGTGCAGGGGAACAGCCCCAGCATTTT

d_gene: NA
abundance: NA
v_gene: TRBV10-3
len: 11
j_gene: TRBJ2-7
CDR3aa: CATRGGGEQYF
CDR3nt: TGTGCCACCAGGGGGGGAGGGGAGCAGTACTTC